This entry describes one T cell receptor (beta chain). Antigen unknown. The data are from a study of monozygotic twins with cystic fibrosis. Points from the study as a whole: Nucleotide-identical clonotype sharing was significantly higher within monozygotic CF twin pairs than between unrelated CF individuals.

This table comes from immunoSEQ multiplex PCR, and its TCRdb copy is limited to in-frame clones, with some not included. The sample lists roughly 25,000 clones; roughly 96% were seen once. Germline V gene lookup returns CDR1 LNHDA and CDR2 SQIVND (reference sequence). The CDR3 length is 14 residues. V shed 7 bases and J shed 4 bases, with 16 bases lying between them. The sequence came from a girl under 10 years old with cystic fibrosis. V gene TRBV19 combines with J gene TRBJ1-2; D is unresolved. The sequenced sample consisted of blood. The CDR3 region is CASMRRPRTYGYTF. CDR3 bases: TGTGCCAGTATGCGAAGACCCAGAACCTATGGCTACACCTTC.